The 25 T cell receptor beta chains listed next were all sequenced from one sample in a study of naive and memory T cell subsets. An equimolar mix of two oligonucleotides served as the beta constant-region primer for TRBC1 and TRBC2. Four rounds of PCR amplified the ligated cDNA using nested alpha and beta constant-region primers plus SP2. TCRdb processed the UMI-ligation and nested PCR reads anew with MiXCR; each CDR3 protein has one entry. In the table there are approximately 9,300 distinct CDR3 sequences, 5.5% to 7% of which are singletons. The specimen sequenced was CD4+ TEMRA cells from blood. Subset specified: effector memory re-expressing CD45RA, CD45RA+ CD27-. These receptors were collected from a human donor in good health.

There are a few counts of this clonotype. V gene TRBV19 combines with J gene TRBJ2-7; no definite D call. This CDR3 has 14 residues. Per the germline V gene, CDR1 is LNHDA and CDR2 is SQIVND (reference sequence). Trimming cost V 5 bases and J 0 bases, with 11 bases left between them. The CDR3 DNA reads TGTGCCAGTAGTCCAAGGACGGCCTCCTACGAGCAGTACTTC. The encoded protein is CASSPRTASYEQYF.

The sample holds many counts of this clonotype. The V call is TRBV6-6, the J call TRBJ1-2, with D possibly being TRBD1 (5 bases). This CDR3 spans 13 amino acids. The germline V gene encodes CDR1 MNHNY and CDR2 SVGAGI (reference sequence). Deletions cut 6 bases from V and 4 bases from J, with 12 bases between. CDR3 residues: CASSTRAAYGYTF. The CDR3 bases are TGTGCCAGCAGCACCAGGGCGGCCTATGGCTACACCTTC.

In its sample, this clonotype was seen many times. This chain uses TRBV28 with TRBJ2-1; 12 bases fit TRBD2. The CDR3 covers 14 residues. Germline CDR1 and CDR2: MDHEN and SYDVKM. V lost 7 bases, J lost 9 bases, and 7 bases stayed unmatched. This CDR3 reads CASTFGLAGIEQFF. As DNA, the CDR3 is TGTGCCAGCACATTTGGACTAGCGGGAATTGAGCAGTTCTTC.

This chain joins TRBV20-1 and TRBJ2-3; D gene ambiguous. Trimming took 2 bases from V and 1 from J, leaving 7 bases between them. The CDR3 contains 13 residues. Germline CDR1 DFQATT, CDR2 SNEGSKA (reference sequence). CDR3 loop: CSARLGGTDTQYF. The CDR3 DNA follows: TGCAGTGCTAGATTAGGCGGCACAGATACGCAGTATTTT.

This clonotype was observed at least ten times. The chain couples TRBV20-1 to TRBJ2-7; no definite D call. This CDR3 contains 15 residues. Trimming left V 1 base short and J 2 bases short, with 15 bases between. Germline values: CDR1 DFQATT, CDR2 SNEGSKA (reference sequence). For the CDR3, the DNA is TGCAGTGCTAGAGCTTCCATCCCGGATACCTACGAGCAGTACTTC. The encoded protein is CSARASIPDTYEQYF.

The sample holds many counts of this clonotype. The DNA for the CDR3 is TGTGCCAGCAGCACTAGCGGGGGCACAGATACGCAGTATTTT. Amino acids: CASSTSGGTDTQYF. The chain links TRBV9 to TRBJ2-3, with TRBD2 matching over 10 bases. CDR1 is SGDLS and CDR2 is YYNGEE in the germline V gene. V lost 4 bases to trimming and J lost 1 base; unmatched junction nucleotides: 0. The CDR3 extends over 14 amino acids.

This clonotype was observed a few times. The rearrangement links TRBV7-9 to TRBJ1-1; tentatively, D is TRBD1 (5 bases). Per the germline V gene, CDR1 is SEHNR and CDR2 is FQNEAQ (reference sequence). The CDR3 covers 16 residues. Between the trimmed V and J ends, which lost 5 bases and 0 bases, there was a span of 16 bases. CDR3: CASSQFRGGMNTEAFF. Written as DNA, the CDR3 is TGTGCCAGCAGCCAATTTAGGGGAGGTATGAACACTGAAGCTTTCTTT.

This clonotype was found many times. This chain connects TRBV6-4 to TRBJ2-1, with 11 positions matching TRBD2. The CDR3 has 16 amino acids. V shed 8 bases, J shed 7 bases, and the junction held 13 bases outside the gene matches. The germline V gene encodes CDR1 MRHNA and CDR2 SNTAGT. The CDR3, as DNA: TGTGCCAGCTCCCAAGGAACTAGCGGGGGAGGGAATGAGCAGTTCTTC. It translates to CASSQGTSGGGNEQFF.

V and J are TRBV25-1 and TRBJ1-6; D is perhaps TRBD1 (6 bases). Germline lookup yields CDR1 MGHDK and CDR2 SYGVNS. The length of the CDR3 is 14 residues. The V end lost 1 base, the J end lost 7 bases, and 8 bases lay between the germline ends. CDR3 amino acids: CASSEWDTNSPLHF. The CDR3 nucleotides are TGTGCCAGCAGTGAATGGGACACAAATTCACCCCTCCACTTT.

The sample holds many counts of this clonotype. The chain has TRBV5-1 and TRBJ1-1, with D unclear. CDR1 and CDR2 from the germline V gene are SGHRS and YFSETQ. Trimming removed 4 bases at V and 1 base at J, with 11 bases between. This CDR3 region has 14 residues. The CDR3 nucleotides read TGCGCCAGCAGCAAGGGCCAGACGAACACTGAAGCTTTCTTT. Translated, it gives CASSKGQTNTEAFF.

This clonotype was observed at least ten times. The CDR3 spells CASSQYDSNQPQHF. CDR3 DNA: TGTGCCAGCAGCCAGTACGATAGCAATCAGCCCCAGCATTTT. This chain joins TRBV7-2 and TRBJ1-5; no clear D. Germline V lookup: CDR1 SGHTA, CDR2 FQGNSA. Between the trimmed V and J ends, which lost 5 bases and 0 bases, there was a span of 8 bases. The CDR3 contains 14 residues.

There are many counts of this clonotype. The chain employs TRBV20-1 and TRBJ1-2; a weak D match, TRBD1 (6 bases). The CDR3 has 13 amino acids. The germline V and J ends were trimmed by 2 bases and 4 bases, with 11 bases remaining between them. Germline-derived CDR1 and CDR2 are DFQATT and SNEGSKA (reference sequence). CDR3 nucleotides: TGCAGTGCTAGATATGACAGGAGCTATGGCTACACCTTC. Residues: CSARYDRSYGYTF.

This chain connects TRBV15 to TRBJ1-2; TRBD1 matches 7 bases. The CDR3 is 14 amino acids. Germline CDR1 is LNHNV and CDR2 is YYDKDF (reference sequence). V lost 0 bases to trimming and J lost 7 bases; unmatched junction nucleotides: 5. The CDR3 reads CATSRDKGASGYTF. CDR3 nucleotides: TGTGCCACCAGCAGAGATAAGGGGGCTAGTGGCTACACCTTC.

The chain is built from TRBV18 and TRBJ2-7; TRBD1 or TRBD2 may be the D gene (6 bases each). CDR1 and CDR2 (germline): KGHSH, LQKENI. V lost 3 bases to trimming and J lost 1 base, with 16 bases between them. CDR3 length: 16 amino acids. In DNA form, the CDR3 reads TGTGCCAGCTCACCGGGGATTCGGGGGCCGTCCTACGAGCAGTACTTC. This translates into CASSPGIRGPSYEQYF.

This clonotype was seen more than once but under ten times. The V call is TRBV28, the J call TRBJ2-5, with 7 bases matching TRBD1. This CDR3 has 14 residues. CDR1 and CDR2 (germline): MDHEN, SYDVKM. Losses at the gene ends were 5 bases for V and 5 bases for J; bases not matched to a gene: 8. The CDR3 spells CASSVGGARETQYF. The CDR3 coding sequence is TGTGCCAGCAGTGTAGGGGGCGCGAGGGAGACCCAGTACTTC.

In this sample, this clonotype turned up a few times. The chain combines TRBV11-2 with TRBJ2-5; D is tentatively TRBD1 or TRBD2 (5 bases each). The V end was cut by 5 bases, the J end by 4 bases, with 11 bases between. The CDR3 runs to 13 residues. CDR1 and CDR2 (germline): SGHAT, FQNNGV. DNA of the CDR3: TGTGCCAGCAGCGCCCGGGACCGAGAGACCCAGTACTTC. The encoded protein is CASSARDRETQYF.

This clonotype was counted ten times or more. The chain links TRBV30 to TRBJ2-1; D unresolved. Per the germline V gene, CDR1 is GTSNPN and CDR2 is SVGIG (reference sequence). V lost 4 bases and J 7 bases, leaving 17 bases between the germline ends. CDR3 size: 14 residues. CDR3 loop: CAWTFVRSLNEQFF. In DNA, the CDR3 is TGTGCCTGGACTTTCGTAAGGAGTTTGAATGAGCAGTTCTTC.

V gene TRBV6-1 combines with J gene TRBJ1-5; a possible D gene is TRBD1 (5 bases). The CDR3 sequence is 15 residues long. The V gene lost 3 bases and the J gene lost 3 bases, with 12 bases spanning the gap. CDR1 and CDR2 (germline): MNHNS, SASEGT. For the CDR3, the DNA is TGTGCCAGCAGTGAGGACAAGGCCAACAATCAGCCCCAGCATTTT. Its translation: CASSEDKANNQPQHF.

This clonotype was picked up a small number of times. J is TRBJ1-1 and V is TRBV9; D possibly corresponds to TRBD1 (6 bases). The CDR3 contains 14 residues. V was trimmed by 0 bases and J by 4 bases, leaving 10 bases between them. Germline lookup yields CDR1 SGDLS and CDR2 YYNGEE. The CDR3 nucleotides read TGTGCCAGCAGCGTAGTTTTGGGGGCCACTGAAGCTTTCTTT. It is translated as CASSVVLGATEAFF.

This clonotype was detected many times. This sequence joins TRBV6-6 and TRBJ2-1, with D perhaps given as TRBD1 or TRBD2 (5 bases each). The germline V and J ends were trimmed by 7 bases and 0 bases, with 16 bases remaining between them. The CDR3 is made up of 16 amino acids. Germline V CDR1 and CDR2: MNHNY, SVGAGI (reference sequence). CDR3 residues: CASTHGRGRSYNEQFF. As DNA, the CDR3 is TGTGCCAGCACCCACGGTAGGGGACGCTCCTACAATGAGCAGTTCTTC.

By share, this clonotype ranks as hyperexpanded. The chain recombines TRBV6-2 or TRBV6-3 with TRBJ1-5; perhaps TRBD1 as D (5 bases). This CDR3 is 13 amino acids long. Germline V gene data show CDR1 as MNHEY and CDR2 as SVGEGT. Trimming removed 2 bases at V and 5 bases at J, with 7 bases between. Here the CDR3 reads CASSYQGDQPQHF. The CDR3 DNA reads as TGTGCCAGCAGTTACCAAGGGGATCAGCCCCAGCATTTT.

Many counts were recorded for this clonotype. J is TRBJ2-3 and V is TRBV3-1; 7 nucleotides agree with TRBD2. The CDR3 is 17 residues long. V shed 4 bases and J 0 bases; nucleotides not matched to a gene: 10. Germline V gene lookup returns CDR1 LGHDT and CDR2 YNNKEL (reference sequence). The CDR3 sequence: CASSPIWLAASTDTQYF. CDR3 DNA: TGTGCCAGCAGCCCGATTTGGCTAGCGGCTAGCACAGATACGCAGTATTTT.

This clonotype was observed at least ten times. J is TRBJ2-1 and V is TRBV27; tentatively, D is TRBD2 (5 bases). Germline V gene sequence: CDR1 MNHEY, CDR2 SMNVEV (reference sequence). CDR3 length: 15 residues. V dropped 3 bases and J dropped 10 bases, with 19 bases sitting between them. CDR3 residues: CASSLAGFERDEQFF. Here the CDR3 DNA reads TGTGCCAGCAGTTTGGCGGGCTTCGAGAGAGACGAGCAGTTCTTC.

This clonotype occurred many times. The genes are TRBV28 and TRBJ2-2, with D uncertain. V lost 6 bases to trimming and J lost 3 bases, with 5 bases between them. CDR1 is MDHEN, CDR2 SYDVKM, per germline. The CDR3 contains 12 residues. This CDR3 reads CASSEYTGELFF. CDR3 nucleotide sequence: TGTGCCAGCAGCGAATACACCGGGGAGCTGTTTTTT.

This clonotype was detected a few times. The chain is built from TRBV7-2 and TRBJ1-3; perhaps TRBD1 as D (5 bases). This CDR3 has 15 residues. The germline V gene has CDR1 SGHTA and CDR2 FQGNSA. With 1 base removed from V and 2 bases from J, the gap between germline ends came to 9 bases. The DNA of the CDR3 is TGTGCCAGCAGCTTAGGGGGCGGGGCTGGAAACACCATATATTTT. It codes for CASSLGGGAGNTIYF.